This T cell receptor (beta chain) comes out of a study of blood T cell repertoires in COVID-19. About the study: From the United States, Italy and Spain came samples of acute and convalescent COVID-19. Nucleic acid was either cDNA or gDNA, and it came from T cells, B-cell-depleted T cells, or PBMCs.

Assay used: immunoSEQ multiplex PCR; TCRdb lists only in-frame clones, some missing. The data contain some 140,000 clones, 75% to 90% of them singletons. Germline V CDR1 and CDR2: MNHEY, SVGAGI. Unmatched junction bases numbered 5, after V lost 4 bases and J lost 0 bases. This CDR3 is 15 amino acids long. The source of this sequence is a man aged 45-65 years with active or convalescent COVID-19. The sequenced sample consisted of peripheral blood. The chain couples TRBV6-5 to TRBJ1-1; the match to TRBD1 covers 7 bases. The CDR3 loop is CASSWSQGVNTEAFF. CDR3 nucleotides: TGTGCCAGCAGTTGGAGCCAGGGGGTGAACACTGAAGCTTTCTTT.